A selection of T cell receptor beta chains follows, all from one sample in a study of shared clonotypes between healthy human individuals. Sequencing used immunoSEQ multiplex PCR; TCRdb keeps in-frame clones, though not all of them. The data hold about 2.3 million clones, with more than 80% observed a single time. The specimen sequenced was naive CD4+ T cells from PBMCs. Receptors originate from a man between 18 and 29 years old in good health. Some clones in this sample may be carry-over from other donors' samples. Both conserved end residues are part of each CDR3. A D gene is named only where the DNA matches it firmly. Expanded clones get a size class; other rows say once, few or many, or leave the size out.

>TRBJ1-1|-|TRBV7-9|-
CASSFIGWMNTEAFF
TGTGCCAGCAGCTTCATCGGTTGGATGAACACTGAAGCTTTCTTT
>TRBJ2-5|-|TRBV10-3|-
CAISESTTVRNQETQYF
TGTGCCATCAGTGAGTCCACGACAGTTCGTAACCAAGAGACCCAGTACTTC
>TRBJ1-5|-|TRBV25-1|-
CASSDRNRSEHQPQHF
TGTGCCAGCAGTGATCGAAACAGGTCCGAACATCAGCCCCAGCATTTT
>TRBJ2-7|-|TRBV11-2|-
CASSFGSAEQYF
TGTGCCAGCAGCTTTGGGAGTGCCGAGCAGTACTTC
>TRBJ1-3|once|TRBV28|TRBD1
CASRRTTGQSSGNTIYF
TGTGCCAGCAGACGAACCACGGGACAGAGCTCTGGAAACACCATATATTTT
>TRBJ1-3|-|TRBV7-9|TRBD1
CASSFDRGSGNTIYF
TGTGCCAGCAGCTTCGACAGGGGTTCCGGAAACACCATATATTTT
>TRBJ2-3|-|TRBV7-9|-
CASSLDSSTDTQYF
TGTGCCAGCAGCTTAGATTCCAGCACAGATACGCAGTATTTT
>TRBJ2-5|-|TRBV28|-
CASSYPGSAETQYF
TGTGCCAGCAGTTACCCTGGTTCCGCAGAGACCCAGTACTTC
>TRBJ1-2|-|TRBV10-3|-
CAISELGAHGYTF
TGTGCCATCAGTGAGTTGGGGGCACATGGCTACACCTTC
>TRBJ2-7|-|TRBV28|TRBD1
CASSSIGEGGVEQYF
TGTGCCAGCAGTTCAATAGGGGAAGGGGGCGTCGAGCAGTACTTC